The table lists the clone carrying this TCR beta chain with a count of one. The CDR3 consists of 15 residues. Germline CDR1 SNHLY, CDR2 FYNNEI. The V gene lost 4 bases and the J gene lost 4 bases, with 16 bases spanning the gap. Both 60 Vbeta primers and 13 Jbeta primers went into the PCR. Profiling relied on immunoSEQ multiplex PCR, and the TCRdb table lists in-frame clones only, not all of them. The sample lists over 120,000 clones; around 86% were seen once. These data come from a study of cytomegalovirus exposure and HLA in healthy donors. The specimen was PBMCs. The chain carries TRBV2 and TRBJ1-2; TRBD1 might be the D (5 bases). The clonotype was recovered from a woman in her twenties or thirties in good health and CMV-seronegative. The CDR3 loop reads CASSVDSLFFYGYTF. The CDR3 DNA reads as TGTGCCAGCAGTGTAGACAGTCTTTTTTTCTATGGCTACACCTTC.